This record looks at one T cell receptor beta chain sequence and its context. Its antigen is unidentified. This CDR3 region has 15 residues. CDR1 and CDR2 (germline): SEHNR, FQNEAQ (reference sequence). The J segment lost 1 base and the V segment lost 6 bases, leaving 8 bases of the junction unmatched. 60 Vbeta and 13 Jbeta primers were used in PCR. Some clones are missing from TCRdb's copy, which holds only in-frame ones; the method was immunoSEQ multiplex PCR. The sample includes some 150,000 clones, approximately 59% of them seen just once. This entry is derived from a study of cytomegalovirus exposure and HLA in healthy donors. Findings and limits, study-wide: Rarity held for most TCR sequences, but there were some public TCRs that occurred in many donors. Later examination showed HLA-associated TCR beta chains had greater clonal expansion than equally common others.

V is TRBV7-9 and J is TRBJ2-7, with 8 nucleotides matching TRBD1. This TCR came from a man between 40 and 49 years old in good health and CMV-seronegative. Specimen: PBMCs. CDR3 in amino acids: CASSVGTGSSYEQYF. CDR3 bases: TGTGCCAGCAGTGTTGGGACAGGTTCTTCCTACGAGCAGTACTTC.